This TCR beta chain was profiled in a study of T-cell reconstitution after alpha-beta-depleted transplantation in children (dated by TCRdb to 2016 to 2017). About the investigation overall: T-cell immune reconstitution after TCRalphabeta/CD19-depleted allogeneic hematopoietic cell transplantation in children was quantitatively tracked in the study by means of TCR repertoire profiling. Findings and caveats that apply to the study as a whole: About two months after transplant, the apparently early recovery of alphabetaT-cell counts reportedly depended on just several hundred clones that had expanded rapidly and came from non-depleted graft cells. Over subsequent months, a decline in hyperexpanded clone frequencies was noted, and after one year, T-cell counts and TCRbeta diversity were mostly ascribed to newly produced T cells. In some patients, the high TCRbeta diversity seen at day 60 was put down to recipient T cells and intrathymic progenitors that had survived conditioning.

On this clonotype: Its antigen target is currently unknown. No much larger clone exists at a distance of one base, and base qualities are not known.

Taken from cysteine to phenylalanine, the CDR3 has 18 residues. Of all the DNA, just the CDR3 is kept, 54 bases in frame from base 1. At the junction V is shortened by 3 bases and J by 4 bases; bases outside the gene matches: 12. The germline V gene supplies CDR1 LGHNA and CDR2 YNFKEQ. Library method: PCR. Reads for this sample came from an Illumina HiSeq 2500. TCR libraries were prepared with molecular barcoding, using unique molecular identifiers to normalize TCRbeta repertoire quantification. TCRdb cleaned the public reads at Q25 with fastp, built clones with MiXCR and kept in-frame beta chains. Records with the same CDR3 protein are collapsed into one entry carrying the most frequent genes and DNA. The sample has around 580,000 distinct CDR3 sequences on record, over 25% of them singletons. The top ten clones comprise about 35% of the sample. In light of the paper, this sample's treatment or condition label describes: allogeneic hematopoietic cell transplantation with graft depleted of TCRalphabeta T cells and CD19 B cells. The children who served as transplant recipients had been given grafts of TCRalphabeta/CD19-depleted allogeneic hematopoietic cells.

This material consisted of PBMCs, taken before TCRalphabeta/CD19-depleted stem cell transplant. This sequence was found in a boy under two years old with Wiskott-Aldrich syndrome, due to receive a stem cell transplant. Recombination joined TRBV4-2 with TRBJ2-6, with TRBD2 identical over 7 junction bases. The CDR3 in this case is CASSHDLGRGNGANVLTF. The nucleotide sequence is TGTGCCAGCAGCCATGACTTGGGGAGGGGAAACGGGGCCAACGTCCTGACTTTC.